This T cell receptor beta chain emerged from a study of cytomegalovirus exposure and HLA in healthy donors. Study-level information: Of the donors genotyped, approximately 410 in all, about 82% fell in the Caucasian-associated ancestry cluster. Study-wide findings and caveats: TCR beta chains numbering some 160 were designated cytomegalovirus-associated. Another analysis was done later, and it associated roughly 15,000 TCR beta sequences with HLA alleles at 0.05 false discovery rate. The study found most TCR sequences rare, yet found some public TCRs in many donors.

As concerns this clone: Its antigen is not known.

With 60 Vbeta and 13 Jbeta primers, the PCR was carried out. Profiling relied on immunoSEQ multiplex PCR, and the TCRdb table lists in-frame clones only, not all of them. The sample yields around 210,000 clones, 82% seen once. Between the trimmed V and J ends, which lost 3 bases and 7 bases, there was a span of 14 bases. This CDR3 has 15 amino acids. CDR1 is SGDLS, CDR2 YYNGEE, per germline. This clonotype originated in a middle-aged woman in good health and CMV-seronegative. The sample comprised PBMCs. The chain joins TRBV9 to TRBJ1-6; the D gene is possibly TRBD1 (6 bases). The CDR3 bases are TGTGCCAGCAGCGCGCAGGGGACCCCAAATTCACCCCTCCACTTT. It codes for CASSAQGTPNSPLHF.